The T cell receptor beta chain described here comes from a study of T cell repertoires in cytomegalovirus infection. This clonotype appeared a few times. Its antigen is not known. TCRdb passed the reads through MiXCR, listing each CDR3 protein once. The sample lists 900,000 to 950,000 distinct CDR3 sequences, roughly 30% occurring once. Germline V gene sequence: CDR1 SGHDT, CDR2 YYEEEE. V gave up 2 bases and J gave up 5 bases; unmatched junction bases: 7. This CDR3 has 15 residues. Findings and limits, study-wide: CMV carriers having the relevant HLA were flagged by cumulative public TCR beta family frequency.

The sequence was obtained from a human donor in good health (CMV status not recorded). Some clones in this sample may be carry-over from other donors' samples. The chain links TRBV5-6 to TRBJ2-1; 7 bases agree with TRBD1. This specimen was cultured CD8+ T cells from PBMCs, taken from culture after CMV antigen stimulation. CDR3 DNA sequence: TGTGCCAGCAGCTTCCCAGGGGGTCCCCACAATGAGCAGTTCTTC. The encoded protein is CASSFPGGPHNEQFF.